The 6 T cell receptor beta chains listed next were all sequenced from one sample in a study of shared clonotypes between healthy human individuals. The method was immunoSEQ multiplex PCR; TCRdb's version includes in-frame clones alone and lacks a portion of them. The profile covers 2.3 million or so clones, with more than 85% appearing a single time and 0.39% taken by the ten largest. The material sequenced was naive CD4+ T cells from PBMCs. The subset was: CD45RA+ positively selected. Receptors were obtained from a man younger than 35 in good health. Some clones in this sample may be carry-over from other donors' samples.

This rearrangement joins TRBV27 to TRBJ1-5; D may be TRBD1 (5 bases). The germline CDR1 and CDR2 sequences are MNHEY and SMNVEV (reference sequence). Trimming stripped 3 bases from V and 4 bases from J, with 13 bases between. This CDR3 has 15 residues. Written as DNA, the CDR3 is TGTGCCAGCAGTTTCACCGGACGGGGGAATCAGCCCCAGCATTTT. Amino acid sequence: CASSFTGRGNQPQHF.

This chain joins TRBV28 and TRBJ1-5; D is possibly TRBD1 (6 bases). Trimming cost V 4 bases and J 7 bases, with 11 bases left between them. This CDR3 is built from 13 residues. Germline CDR1 MDHEN, CDR2 SYDVKM. The CDR3 spells CASSSWTAQPQHF. The CDR3 nucleotides read TGTGCCAGCAGTTCCTGGACAGCACAGCCCCAGCATTTT.

The DNA for the CDR3 is TGTGCCAGCAGCCCGTTTCCGCGGGGCACCGGGGAGCTGTTTTTT. Encoded protein: CASSPFPRGTGELFF. This rearrangement joins TRBV7-8 to TRBJ2-2; a possible D gene is TRBD2 (6 bases). CDR1 is SGHVS and CDR2 is FQNEAQ in the germline V gene. This CDR3 is 15 amino acids long. V was trimmed by 5 bases and J by 4 bases, leaving 14 bases between them.

This CDR3 is CASSLSGRASEQYF. The CDR3 region has the DNA TGTGCCAGCAGTTTAAGCGGGAGGGCCTCCGAGCAGTACTTC. The genes are TRBV28 and TRBJ2-7; 10 nucleotides align to TRBD2. V lost 2 bases to trimming and J lost 6 bases; unmatched junction nucleotides: 4. There are 14 residues in the CDR3. CDR1 and CDR2 (germline): MDHEN, SYDVKM.

The chain links TRBV18 to TRBJ2-3, with D tentatively TRBD2 (5 bases). Germline CDR1 reads KGHSH; CDR2 reads LQKENI. V dropped 4 bases and J dropped 5 bases, with 13 bases sitting between them. This CDR3 has 14 residues. The CDR3 DNA sequence: TGTGCCAGCTCACTGTCGGACGGGAAAGATACGCAGTATTTT. It encodes CASSLSDGKDTQYF.

J is TRBJ2-5 and V is TRBV28; D could derive from TRBD1 or TRBD2 (6 bases each). The CDR3 has 14 residues. Trimming stripped 8 bases from V and 5 bases from J, with 18 bases between. The germline V gene has CDR1 MDHEN and CDR2 SYDVKM. The CDR3 coding sequence is TGTGCCAGCTGCAAGGGAGGCAGGGGCGAGACCCAGTACTTC. Amino acids: CASCKGGRGETQYF.